This T cell receptor (beta chain) was sequenced in a study of type 1 and type 2 diabetes patients. Findings and caveats of the study: V and J gene usage correlated at roughly 0.97 between type 2 diabetes and control samples.

Amplification started from genomic DNA. Multiplex PCR with 30 forward and 13 reverse primers amplified the TCR beta CDR3. MiXCR was run by TCRdb on the multiplex PCR reads, yielding one entry per CDR3 protein. This sample has more than 250,000 distinct CDR3 sequences, with over 45% found just once. Concerning this clonotype: What it recognizes is unknown.

The germline V gene has CDR1 SGHTA and CDR2 FQGTGA. V gave up 6 bases and J gave up 3 bases; unmatched junction bases: 4. The CDR3 covers 13 residues. The chain employs TRBV7-3 and TRBJ1-1; 7 positions match TRBD1. Material: peripheral blood mononuclear cells (PBMCs). The source is a man younger than 35 with type 2 diabetes. The CDR3 DNA sequence: TGTGCCAGCAGTACACAGGGGTACACTGAAGCTTTCTTT. This sequence encodes CASSTQGYTEAFF. Full variable domain (outside the CDR3, taken from reference TRBV7-3 and TRBJ1-1): GAGVSQTPSNKVTEKGKYVELRCDPISGHTALYWYRQSLGQGPEFLIYFQGTGAADDSGLPNDRFFAVRPEGSVSTLKIQRTERGDSAVYLCASSTQGYTEAFFGQGTRLTVV.